The table lists the clone carrying this TCR beta chain with a few counts. Its antigen is undetermined. The sample belongs to a study of blood T cells in healthy people across ages. Findings and caveats of the study: Per million T cells, TCR beta diversity dropped about linearly as age rose.

Each donor had around 11 milliliters of peripheral blood drawn. A J-beta primer mix and a sample-barcoded 5' primer were used in a second PCR of about 7 to 12 cycles. Through a template-switch adaptor with 12 random nucleotides, each cDNA molecule received a tag. TCRdb reprocessed the 5' RACE reads with MiXCR, giving one entry per CDR3 protein. The sample records 550,000 to 700,000 distinct CDR3 sequences, roughly 29% being singletons. This receptor was identified in a woman aged 70 to 79 in good health. The sequenced sample was blood.

The CDR3 region is CASSQEGGQGREQYF. Here the CDR3 DNA reads TGCGCCAGCAGCCAAGAGGGGGGACAGGGGAGAGAGCAGTACTTC. The chain employs TRBV4-3 and TRBJ2-7, with 10 bases aligning to TRBD1. V was pared by 0 bases and J by 7 bases, with 6 bases of the junction left unmatched. Germline-derived CDR1 and CDR2 are LGHNA and YSLEER. The CDR3 extends over 15 amino acids.